This TCR beta chain was documented in a study of response to subunit inactivated influenza vaccine. Study-level results: It was the authors' suggestion that each seasonal influenza vaccination recruits few new T cells.

Concerning this clonotype itself: What it binds is unknown. One end of the junction fails to match germline, which may point to a read error.

In TCRdb, the RT-PCR reads were re-called with MiXCR into one record per CDR3 protein. This table holds 650,000 to 800,000 distinct CDR3 sequences, 14% found once. The CDR3 extends over 13 amino acids. Germline loops: CDR1 DFQATT, CDR2 SNEGSKA (reference sequence). The genes are TRBV20-1 and TRBJ2-7; TRBD2 matches at 7 bases. This sequence was found in a man aged 50 to 60 who received an inactivated influenza vaccine. This material consisted of PBMCs from blood, taken around two weeks before vaccination. The CDR3 reads CSARTLAAYEHYF. DNA of the CDR3: TGCAGTGCTCGGACGCTAGCGGCCTACGAGCACTACTTC.